The table lists the clone carrying this TCR beta chain with a few counts. Its antigen is unknown. This specimen comes from a study of regulatory T cells in long-lasting Graves disease. Study-wide findings and caveats: Persistent disease favored TRBV28, TRBJ1-2 and TRBJ2-5. Reduced TCR diversity was observed in persistent Graves' patients versus newly diagnosed patients.

Sequencing libraries for TCR beta were prepared with iRepertoire HTBI primers and Arm-PCR of CDR3 regions. Original data processing: Identification yielded around 68 TRBV and about 15 TRBJ segments across samples. One entry per CDR3 protein, called by TCRdb with MiXCR from the multiplex PCR reads. The V and J calls and clone size come from TCRdb's table, not from the authors' own analysis. Of 600,000 to 850,000 distinct CDR3 sequences listed, 30% are singletons. The germline CDR1 and CDR2 sequences are SGHAT and FQNNGV. The V end was cut by 1 base, the J end by 4 bases, with 11 bases between. This CDR3 has 14 residues. The time point denotes: persistent/refractory GD, antithyroid drugs over 5 years with positive TRAb. There was RNA extracted from PBMCs, and the TCR library was made from it.

This rearrangement joins TRBV11-2 to TRBJ2-7, with D maybe TRBD2 (5 bases). Sample: peripheral blood mononuclear cells (PBMCs), taken when the disease was refractory, from a patient treated with antithyroid drugs. The receptor comes from a female donor with Graves disease. In nucleotides, the CDR3 is TGTGCCAGCAGCTTAGTGGGTAGCGCGTACGAGCAGTACTTC. It codes for CASSLVGSAYEQYF.